Presented here are 4 T cell receptor beta chains from one specimen sequenced in a study of neurological immune-mediated disorders. TCRdb fed the 5' RACE reads into MiXCR, producing one record per CDR3 protein. The sample has tens of thousands of distinct CDR3 sequences; about 10% are singletons. The sequencing input was PBMCs. The receptors were sampled from a woman aged 60-70 years with HTLV-1-associated myelopathy (HAM/TSP).

This clonotype has at least ten counts. J is TRBJ2-3 and V is TRBV20-1; 10 bases map to TRBD2. The CDR3 runs 15 residues. Germline assignment: CDR1 DFQATT and CDR2 SNEGSKA (reference sequence). Trimming removed 0 bases from V and 0 bases from J; junction bases left unmatched: 0. The CDR3 spells CSARELAGSTDTQYF. The CDR3 bases are TGCAGTGCTAGAGAACTAGCGGGGAGCACAGATACGCAGTATTTT.

In its sample, this clonotype was seen many times. The chain has TRBV5-1 and TRBJ2-7; D gene uncertain. Trimming took 4 bases from V and 6 from J, leaving 11 bases between them. Per the germline V gene, CDR1 is SGHRS and CDR2 is YFSETQ. There are 12 residues in the CDR3. The CDR3 region has the DNA TGCGCCAGCAGCGATACTCTAGGCGAGCAGTACTTC. Encoded protein: CASSDTLGEQYF.

This clonotype was observed many times. V usage is TRBV25-1 and J usage is TRBJ2-1, with 8 bases aligning to TRBD2. V lost 9 bases and J lost 2; bases outside the gene matches: 9. Per the germline V gene, CDR1 is MGHDK and CDR2 is SYGVNS. There are 15 residues in the CDR3. For the CDR3, the DNA is TGTGCCAGTAAGGGGAGCGGGGGAACCTACAATGAGCAGTTCTTC. It translates to CASKGSGGTYNEQFF.

This clonotype was recorded at least ten times. J is TRBJ1-6 and V is TRBV7-9, with D maybe TRBD1 (5 bases). This CDR3 is 18 amino acids long. Per the germline V gene, CDR1 is SEHNR and CDR2 is FQNEAQ (reference sequence). V was trimmed by 0 bases and J by 4 bases, leaving 16 bases between them. CDR3: CASSLARDRRSYNSPLHF. For the CDR3, the DNA is TGTGCCAGCAGCTTAGCACGGGACCGCCGCTCTTATAATTCACCCCTCCACTTT.